This T cell receptor beta chain is drawn from a study of CXCR3-negative and CXCR3-positive naive CD8 T cells. All TRB cDNA libraries came from 5' RACE performed with UMI labels. Following a re-call of the 5' RACE reads, TCRdb has one entry per CDR3 protein and lacks DNA. The repertoire table contains approximately 62,000 distinct CDR3 sequences. The CDR3 covers 15 residues. Germline CDR1 reads PRHDT; CDR2 reads FYEKMQ (reference sequence). Material for sequencing was naive CXCR3- CD8+ T cells from blood. Subset reported: CD45RO-CCR7+CD27+CD95- naive CD8+ T cells lacking CXCR3 (TNR3-). This clonotype was obtained from a human donor in good health. Some clones in this sample may be carry-over from other donors' samples. The chain joins TRBV13 to TRBJ2-3; TCRdb gives TRBD2 as the D gene, but with no DNA this cannot be confirmed. The CDR3 sequence is CASSLGAHAADTQYF. Using reference TRBV13 and TRBJ2-3 for the parts outside the CDR3, the full variable domain is AAGVIQSPRHLIKEKRETATLKCYPIPRHDTVYWYQQGPGQDPQFLISFYEKMQSDKGSIPDRFSAQQFSDYHSELNMSSLELGDSALYFCASSLGAHAADTQYFGPGTRLTVL.